These 15 T cell receptor beta chains originate from one sample sequenced in a study of a mutant IDH1 vaccine in newly diagnosed glioma. Their antigens are not known. Time point specified: week 5, during vaccination. Topical imiquimod was applied with each vaccine dose, which held 300 ug of mutant IDH1 20-mer peptide. Assay: immunoSEQ multiplex PCR; the TCRdb copy retains only in-frame clones and omits some. The sample lists around 50,000 clones, roughly 73% occurring once. The source was PBMCs, collected from a glioma patient whose treatment included an IDH1 peptide vaccine. The receptors stem from a man over 45 with glioma.

This chain connects TRBV11-2 to TRBJ1-5; no clear D. The CDR3 length is 15 residues. V lost 2 bases, J lost 0 bases, and 8 bases lay in between. Germline CDR1 is SGHAT and CDR2 is FQNNGV. CDR3 sequence (DNA): TGTGCCAGCAGCTTATCCGGTTATAGCAATCAGCCCCAGCATTTT. This sequence encodes CASSLSGYSNQPQHF.

The J gene is TRBJ1-2, the V gene TRBV5-8, with a possible D match to TRBD1 (6 bases). This CDR3 is 13 amino acids long. Trimming left V 5 bases short and J 7 bases short, with 15 bases between. The germline V gene encodes CDR1 SGHTS and CDR2 YDEGEE. The CDR3 DNA follows: TGTGCCAGCAGATCTTCAGGGGTTGCTGGCTACACCTTC. Residues: CASRSSGVAGYTF.

This chain uses TRBV19 with TRBJ2-2; 10 nucleotides align to TRBD1. J gave up 6 bases and V 0 bases, and 16 bases lay outside the gene matches. CDR3 length: 20 residues. Germline V gene sequence: CDR1 LNHDA, CDR2 SQIVND (reference sequence). As DNA, the CDR3 is TGTGCCAGTAGTATAGATATTCTTTATCAGACAGGGGGCAGGTCCGGGGAGCTGTTTTTT. Its translation is CASSIDILYQTGGRSGELFF.

J is TRBJ1-5 and V is TRBV5-1; 7 positions agree with TRBD1. J lost 3 bases, V lost 0 bases, and 6 bases had no gene match. CDR1 SGHRS and CDR2 YFSETQ come from the germline V gene. This CDR3 has 16 residues. The CDR3 sequence is CASSLDSGGHNQPQHF. In nucleotides, the CDR3 is TGCGCCAGCAGCTTGGATTCAGGGGGACACAATCAGCCCCAGCATTTT.

J is TRBJ1-1 and V is TRBV27, with TRBD1 matching 7 bases. Germline V gene lookup returns CDR1 MNHEY and CDR2 SMNVEV (reference sequence). The CDR3 has 13 amino acids. Germline trimming cut 0 bases from V and 8 bases from J; bases unmatched to any gene: 3. Here the CDR3 reads CASSLSEDREAFF. The CDR3, as DNA: TGTGCCAGCAGTTTATCGGAGGACAGGGAAGCTTTCTTT.

This clone occurred once. The chain recombines TRBV7-2 with TRBJ1-2; a possible D gene is TRBD1 (6 bases). The V and J ends lost 10 bases and 5 bases respectively, with 14 bases between them. This CDR3 has 12 amino acids. Germline V lookup: CDR1 SGHTA, CDR2 FQGNSA. CDR3 nucleotide sequence: TGTGCCACCCCGACAGGTGGTTATGGCTACACCTTC. Protein product: CATPTGGYGYTF.

The chain is built from TRBV4-2 and TRBJ2-5; D is tentatively TRBD1 or TRBD2 (5 bases each). V was trimmed by 4 bases and J by 2 bases, leaving 14 bases between them. Germline CDR1 LGHNA, CDR2 YNFKEQ. This CDR3 has 15 residues. This CDR3 reads CASSLRPGTQETQYF. The CDR3 coding sequence is TGTGCCAGCAGCCTCAGGCCCGGGACGCAAGAGACCCAGTACTTC.

The CDR3, as DNA: TGTGCCAGCAGCCAAATGAGAGGGGGCGGCTATGGCTACACCTTC. It codes for CASSQMRGGGYGYTF. This chain uses TRBV14 with TRBJ1-2; TRBD1 agrees at 7 bases. The CDR3 has 15 residues. With 2 bases clipped from V and 4 bases from J, the junction kept 7 bases outside the gene matches. Germline CDR1 and CDR2: SGHDN and FVKESK.

This clone has just a few counts. The rearrangement uses TRBV27 and TRBJ2-3; maybe TRBD2 (6 bases). Germline V gene lookup returns CDR1 MNHEY and CDR2 SMNVEV (reference sequence). Trimming pared 1 base from V and 3 bases from J, leaving 14 bases between. This CDR3 is built from 16 residues. Written as DNA, the CDR3 is TGTGCCAGCAGTTTATTCGCACTAGCTTCAACAGATACGCAGTATTTT. Protein sequence: CASSLFALASTDTQYF.

This clone was seen a handful of times. This chain links TRBV5-4 with TRBJ2-7; 8 bases agree with TRBD2. The CDR3 has 15 residues. With 0 bases clipped from V and 4 bases from J, the junction kept 6 bases outside the gene matches. Germline-derived CDR1 and CDR2 are SGHNT and YYREEE (reference sequence). Written as DNA, the CDR3 is TGTGCCAGCAGCTTGGTGGCGGGGGGCGGGTACGAGCAGTACTTC. Translated, it gives CASSLVAGGGYEQYF.

V gene TRBV19 combines with J gene TRBJ1-5; D unresolved. Trimming took off 4 bases at V and 5 bases at J, with 12 bases between the two ends. The germline V gene encodes CDR1 LNHDA and CDR2 SQIVND (reference sequence). The CDR3 runs to 14 residues. Written as DNA, the CDR3 is TGTGCCAGTAGTACCGGGAAGACTTATCAGCCCCAGCATTTT. It is translated as CASSTGKTYQPQHF.

The chain joins TRBV2 to TRBJ1-2; 8 positions agree with TRBD1. The trim removed 8 bases at V and 2 bases at J, leaving 4 bases unmatched. This CDR3 is built from 13 residues. Looked up from germline, CDR1 is SNHLY and CDR2 is FYNNEI. The CDR3 loop is CASDRDRNYGYTF. CDR3 nucleotide sequence: TGTGCCAGCGACCGGGACAGGAACTATGGCTACACCTTC.

This sequence joins TRBV2 and TRBJ1-1; D not certain. The CDR3 runs to 13 residues. In germline, CDR1 is SNHLY, CDR2 FYNNEI. The germline V and J ends were trimmed by 4 bases and 5 bases, with 11 bases remaining between them. The CDR3 reads CASSGEGGTEAFF. DNA for the CDR3: TGTGCCAGCAGTGGGGAGGGAGGTACTGAAGCTTTCTTT.

The rearrangement uses TRBV2 and TRBJ2-3; 9 bases are a match to TRBD1. The CDR3 totals 14 residues. Germline-derived CDR1 and CDR2 are SNHLY and FYNNEI. V was clipped by 4 bases and J by 5 bases; unmatched bases: 4. CDR3 region: CASSARQGEDTQYF. The CDR3 DNA reads as TGTGCCAGCAGTGCCCGACAGGGGGAAGATACGCAGTATTTT.

The V and J genes are TRBV4-2 and TRBJ2-7, with 10 bases matching TRBD1. The ends lost 1 base at V and 2 bases at J; junction bases unmatched: 5. The germline V gene encodes CDR1 LGHNA and CDR2 YNFKEQ. The CDR3 consists of 16 residues. The CDR3 DNA sequence: TGTGCCAGCAGCCAAGGGGGGACAGGGGACCCCTACGAGCAGTACTTC. Amino acids: CASSQGGTGDPYEQYF.